This T cell receptor (beta chain) was recorded in a study of CXCR3-negative and CXCR3-positive naive CD8 T cells. Study observations and caveats: CXCR3-positive naive cells had TRB CDR3s that were more hydrophobic than CXCR3-negative naive cells had. Most assays were run on fresh PBMCs (CXCR3 expression partially decreased after cryopreservation).

Details on this clonotype: Its antigen remains unidentified.

The CDR3 is made up of 14 amino acids. The germline CDR1 and CDR2 sequences are SGHDT and YYEEEE. Each TRB cDNA library was prepared by 5' RACE (with UMI labels). TCRdb reprocessed the 5' RACE reads and keeps a single row for each CDR3 protein, giving no DNA. Here the sample table reports tens of thousands of distinct CDR3 sequences. The chain links TRBV5-6 to TRBJ2-7; the TCRdb D gene call, TRBD2, has no DNA to confirm it. Sequencing was carried out using naive CXCR3+ CD8+ T cells from blood. The subset was: CD45RO-CCR7+CD27+CD95- naive CD8+ T cells expressing CXCR3 (TNR3+). The receptor comes from a human donor in good health. Some clones in this sample may be carry-over from other donors' samples. The CDR3 protein is CASSLSGITGEQYF.